This T cell receptor beta chain was documented in a study of PD-1 blockade in classical Hodgkin lymphoma. V was cut by 4 bases and J by 0 bases, with 12 bases left in between. This CDR3 comprises 15 residues. CDR1 and CDR2 from the germline V gene are SGDLS and YYNGEE. Autologous stem cell transplantation was followed by relapse in every patient, and brentuximab vedotin exposure varied. The table came from immunoSEQ multiplex PCR; TCRdb's copy has only in-frame clones and leaves some out. The profile shows roughly 97,000 clones, 80% to 85% of them singletons. The sample holds a few counts of this clone. Its specificity is unknown. Study-wide results and caveats: The drivers behind the repertoire differences, possibly disease activity or prior therapy, remain undefined. TCR diversity rose significantly by C4D1 in CD4+ but not CD8+ cells.

The material was peripheral blood mononuclear cells (PBMCs), obtained at baseline. The rearrangement links TRBV9 to TRBJ2-3; D may match TRBD1 or TRBD2 (5 bases each). The receptor's source is a human donor with classical Hodgkin lymphoma. DNA of the CDR3: TGTGCCAGCAGCACCCGGGACGGTAGCACAGATACGCAGTATTTT. Protein product: CASSTRDGSTDTQYF.